This entry lists 20 T cell receptor beta chains sequenced from one sample in a study of cytomegalovirus exposure and HLA in healthy donors. Libraries were prepared by immunoSEQ multiplex PCR; TCRdb keeps only in-frame clonotypes and omits some of them. The sample records 150,000 to 200,000 clones, 85% to 90% being singletons. Material for sequencing was PBMCs. Receptor source: a woman aged 18-30 years in good health and CMV-seropositive.

The chain has TRBV28 and TRBJ1-5; D is unclear. The CDR3 contains 13 residues. Germline lookup yields CDR1 MDHEN and CDR2 SYDVKM. V dropped 11 bases and J dropped 3 bases, with 14 bases sitting between them. The CDR3 DNA reads TGTGCCGCGGGAGGGTCCATCAATCAGCCCCAGCATTTT. It yields the protein CAAGGSINQPQHF.

The rearrangement uses TRBV7-2 and TRBJ1-1; no clear D. V lost 5 bases, J lost 1 base, and 8 bases lay in between. This CDR3 spans 13 amino acids. In germline, CDR1 is SGHTA, CDR2 FQGNSA. CDR3 nucleotides: TGTGCCAGCAGCGTTGGCCGGAACACTGAAGCTTTCTTT. Its translation is CASSVGRNTEAFF.

The chain joins TRBV11-2 to TRBJ1-1; D uncertain. Germline CDR1 SGHAT, CDR2 FQNNGV. This CDR3 has 14 amino acids. Deletions cut 2 bases from V and 0 bases from J, with 7 bases between. The CDR3 region is CASSLTGLNTEAFF. The DNA for the CDR3 is TGTGCCAGCAGCTTAACCGGGTTGAACACTGAAGCTTTCTTT.

The gene calls are TRBV27 and TRBJ1-2; TRBD1 matches at 8 bases. After removal of 4 bases from V and 8 bases from J, the junction contained 15 bases not matched to a gene. Germline CDR1 MNHEY, CDR2 SMNVEV (reference sequence). This CDR3 is 16 amino acids long. The CDR3 sequence is CASSSPRTGLVSGYTF. The CDR3, as DNA: TGTGCCAGCAGTTCCCCCAGGACAGGGCTTGTGTCGGGCTACACCTTC.

The J gene is TRBJ2-7, the V gene TRBV10-2, with 11 bases fitting TRBD1. The V gene end was trimmed by 6 bases and the J gene end by 8 bases; junction bases not matched to a gene: 9. The CDR3 spans 14 residues. Germline V CDR1 and CDR2: WSHSY, SAAADI. Written as DNA, the CDR3 is TGCGCCAGCAGCCCGGGACAGGGGGTCTGGAAGCAGTACTTC. Residues: CASSPGQGVWKQYF.

The chain carries TRBV7-2 and TRBJ1-2, with 8 bases aligning to TRBD1. Germline assignment: CDR1 SGHTA and CDR2 FQGNSA. This CDR3 is built from 14 residues. V lost 4 bases and J lost 4; bases outside the gene matches: 5. CDR3 region: CASSSDRGGYGYTF. The CDR3 nucleotides read TGTGCCAGCAGCTCCGACAGGGGAGGCTATGGCTACACCTTC.

This rearrangement joins TRBV19 to TRBJ2-3; D is undetermined. The germline V and J ends were trimmed by 3 bases and 3 bases, with 10 bases remaining between them. The germline V gene encodes CDR1 LNHDA and CDR2 SQIVND (reference sequence). The CDR3 loop spans 14 amino acids. As DNA, the CDR3 is TGTGCCAGTAGTATTAGCCGGGTTACAGATACGCAGTATTTT. It specifies CASSISRVTDTQYF.

This clone came up many times. This chain joins TRBV7-3 and TRBJ2-7; weak D call: TRBD2 (6 bases). CDR1 SGHTA and CDR2 FQGTGA come from the germline V gene. Trimming left V 2 bases short and J 2 bases short, with 10 bases between. The CDR3 has 14 amino acids. The CDR3 coding sequence is TGTGCCAGCAGCTTACAGGGAGGAACCTACGAGCAGTACTTC. The encoded protein is CASSLQGGTYEQYF.

The rearrangement uses TRBV7-3 and TRBJ1-2; TRBD1 matches 7 bases. The CDR3 runs to 13 residues. The V gene end was trimmed by 5 bases and the J gene end by 3 bases; junction bases not matched to a gene: 3. Germline CDR1 reads SGHTA; CDR2 reads FQGTGA. This CDR3 reads CASSPGQDYGYTF. The CDR3 region has the DNA TGTGCCAGCAGCCCAGGACAGGACTATGGCTACACCTTC. The full variable domain, rest sourced from reference TRBV7-3 and TRBJ1-2, is GAGVSQTPSNKVTEKGKYVELRCDPISGHTALYWYRQSLGQGPEFLIYFQGTGAADDSGLPNDRFFAVRPEGSVSTLKIQRTERGDSAVYLCASSPGQDYGYTFGSGTRLTVV.

The rearrangement links TRBV9 to TRBJ2-3; the D gene is possibly TRBD2 (6 bases). The CDR3 runs 14 residues. The V end was cut by 3 bases, the J end by 4 bases, with 12 bases between. Germline assignment: CDR1 SGDLS and CDR2 YYNGEE. Here the CDR3 DNA reads TGTGCCAGCAGCGGGTGGGGAGGCGCAGATACGCAGTATTTT. This translates into CASSGWGGADTQYF.

The chain employs TRBV2 and TRBJ2-1; 8 bases line up with TRBD1. The J segment lost 3 bases and the V segment lost 5 bases, leaving 6 bases of the junction unmatched. Looked up from germline, CDR1 is SNHLY and CDR2 is FYNNEI. The length of the CDR3 is 15 residues. In DNA, the CDR3 is TGTGCCAGCAGTTTTGACAGGGGAAACTACAATGAGCAGTTCTTC. It encodes CASSFDRGNYNEQFF.

The chain carries TRBV5-6 and TRBJ1-1; D unclear. CDR1 and CDR2 (germline): SGHDT, YYEEEE. V shed 4 bases and J shed 0 bases, with 16 bases lying between them. This CDR3 has 16 residues. CDR3 residues: CASSPRVGELNTEAFF. The CDR3 nucleotides read TGTGCCAGCAGCCCCCGTGTCGGGGAGCTGAACACTGAAGCTTTCTTT.

The J gene is TRBJ2-1, the V gene TRBV6-5; D unresolved. Looked up from germline, CDR1 is MNHEY and CDR2 is SVGAGI. Trimming left V 10 bases short and J 8 bases short, with 18 bases between. This CDR3 is 13 amino acids long. For the CDR3, the DNA is TGTGCCACCGCCCGTGGCCCCCCCTATGAGCAGTTCTTC. Residues: CATARGPPYEQFF.

The gene calls are TRBV4-1 and TRBJ2-3, with 7 bases aligning to TRBD2. This CDR3 is built from 17 residues. Germline CDR1 reads MGHRA; CDR2 reads YSYEKL. The V gene end was trimmed by 3 bases and the J gene end by 0 bases; junction bases not matched to a gene: 9. The CDR3 sequence: CASSQPVLAESTDTQYF. Here the CDR3 DNA reads TGCGCCAGCAGCCAGCCCGTCCTAGCGGAAAGCACAGATACGCAGTATTTT.

The chain uses TRBV7-2 and TRBJ1-2; D unclear. CDR1 is SGHTA, CDR2 FQGNSA, per germline. Trimming removed 3 bases at V and 6 bases at J, with 11 bases between. This CDR3 is built from 13 residues. The CDR3 coding sequence is TGTGCCAGCAGCTTGGCCGGGTATGATGGCTACACCTTC. Its translation is CASSLAGYDGYTF.

This clone has just one count. This chain joins TRBV10-2 and TRBJ1-1; D might be TRBD1 (5 bases). V lost 2 bases, J lost 5 bases, and 12 bases lay in between. Germline CDR1 WSHSY, CDR2 SAAADI. This CDR3 has 14 amino acids. This CDR3 reads CASSEGREVTEAFF. The CDR3 bases are TGCGCCAGCAGTGAGGGCAGGGAGGTAACTGAAGCTTTCTTT.

The chain couples TRBV6-5 to TRBJ1-3, with D tentatively TRBD1 (5 bases). V was cut by 0 bases and J by 2 bases, with 11 bases left in between. The CDR3 is 16 residues long. Per the germline V gene, CDR1 is MNHEY and CDR2 is SVGAGI. The CDR3 reads CASSYSGLQTGNTIYF. CDR3 in DNA: TGTGCCAGCAGTTACTCGGGACTCCAAACTGGAAACACCATATATTTT.

This clone was found once. Other DNA sequences from this sample encode an identical CDR3 as well. The genes are TRBV7-9 and TRBJ2-2; weak D call: TRBD2 (6 bases). The germline V and J ends were trimmed by 0 bases and 4 bases, with 6 bases remaining between them. The CDR3 extends over 14 amino acids. The V gene's germline CDR1 is SEHNR and CDR2 FQNEAQ (reference sequence). The CDR3 here is CASSLAGGTGELFF. The CDR3 DNA sequence: TGTGCCAGCAGCTTAGCGGGGGGCACCGGGGAGCTGTTTTTT.

The chain combines TRBV6-1 with TRBJ2-1, with TRBD2 identical over 8 bases. This CDR3 comprises 16 residues. Germline lookup yields CDR1 MNHNS and CDR2 SASEGT. V dropped 4 bases and J dropped 7; count of bases not matched to a gene: 12. The CDR3 nucleotides are TGTGCCAGCAGTGCCCCTGCAGCGGGAGTTGGGAATGAGCAGTTCTTC. This sequence encodes CASSAPAAGVGNEQFF.

The J gene is TRBJ2-2, the V gene TRBV2, with a possible D match to TRBD1 (6 bases). The germline V and J ends were trimmed by 0 bases and 7 bases, with 9 bases remaining between them. CDR1 and CDR2 (germline): SNHLY, FYNNEI. The length of the CDR3 is 14 residues. The CDR3 spells CASSEANRVGELFF. Here the CDR3 DNA reads TGTGCCAGCAGTGAAGCGAACAGGGTCGGGGAGCTGTTTTTT.